There are a few counts of the clone carrying this T cell receptor (beta chain). Antigen specificity is unknown. The data are from a study of beta chain features in type 1 diabetes. Study-wide results and caveats: Type 1 diabetes patients showed fewer insertions and more deletions at VDJ junctions. Shortening of TCRB CDR3s, moderate but significant, appeared in all four CD4+ subsets of Type 1 diabetes patients.

V was cut by 7 bases and J by 4 bases, with 11 bases left in between. Germline V CDR1 and CDR2: SQVTM, ANQGSEA. The CDR3 runs to 12 residues. Expressed TCRB transcripts were sequenced, since all the RNA that had been isolated was reverse transcribed. This table comes from immunoSEQ multiplex PCR, and its TCRdb copy is limited to in-frame clones, with some not included. The data contain under 550,000 clones, over 10% of them seen just once; the ten biggest clones take up about 0.045%. Per donor, one heparinised blood draw averaged about 110 mL. Each of the sorted populations had a purity greater than 98%.

The sequencing input was naive CD4+ T cells from blood. This receptor was taken from a woman under 30 in good health. The V call is TRBV29-1, the J call TRBJ1-5, with D perhaps TRBD1 (5 bases). CDR3 nucleotides: TGCAGCGCTGGGGACGGGAATCAGCCCCAGCATTTT. It codes for CSAGDGNQPQHF.